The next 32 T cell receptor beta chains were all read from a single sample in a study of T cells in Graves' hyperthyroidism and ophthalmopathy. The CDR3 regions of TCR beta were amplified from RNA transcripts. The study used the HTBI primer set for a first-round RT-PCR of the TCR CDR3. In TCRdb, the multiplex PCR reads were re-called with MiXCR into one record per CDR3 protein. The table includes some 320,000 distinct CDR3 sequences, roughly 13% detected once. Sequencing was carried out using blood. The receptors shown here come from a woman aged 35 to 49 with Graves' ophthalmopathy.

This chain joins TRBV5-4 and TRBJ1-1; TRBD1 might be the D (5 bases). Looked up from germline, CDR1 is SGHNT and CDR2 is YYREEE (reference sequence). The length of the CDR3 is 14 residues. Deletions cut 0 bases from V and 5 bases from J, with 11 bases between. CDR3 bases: TGTGCCAGCAGCTTGGAGGGGCGGAGGACTGAAGCTTTCTTT. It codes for CASSLEGRRTEAFF.

CDR3 sequence (DNA): TGTGCCAGCAGCCCGACAGCTGTGTTCGCTCAGCCCCAGCATTTT. Its translation is CASSPTAVFAQPQHF. The J gene is TRBJ1-5, the V gene TRBV5-5; the D gene is possibly TRBD1 (5 bases). The V gene's germline CDR1 is SGHKS and CDR2 YYEKEE (reference sequence). V was pared by 4 bases and J by 6 bases, with 17 bases between. The CDR3 covers 15 residues.

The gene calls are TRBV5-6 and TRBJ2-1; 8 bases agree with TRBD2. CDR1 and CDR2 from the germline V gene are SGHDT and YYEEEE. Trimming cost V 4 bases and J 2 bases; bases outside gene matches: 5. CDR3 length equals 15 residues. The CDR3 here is CASSPPGGAYNEQFF. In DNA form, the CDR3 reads TGTGCCAGCAGCCCTCCCGGGGGGGCCTACAATGAGCAGTTCTTC.

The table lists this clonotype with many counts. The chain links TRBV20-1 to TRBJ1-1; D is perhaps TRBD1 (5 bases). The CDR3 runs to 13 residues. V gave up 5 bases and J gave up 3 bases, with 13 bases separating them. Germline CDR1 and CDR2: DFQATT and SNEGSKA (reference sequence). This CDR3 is CSAREDRYTEAFF. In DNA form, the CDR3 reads TGCAGTGCTCGGGAAGACAGATACACTGAAGCTTTCTTT.

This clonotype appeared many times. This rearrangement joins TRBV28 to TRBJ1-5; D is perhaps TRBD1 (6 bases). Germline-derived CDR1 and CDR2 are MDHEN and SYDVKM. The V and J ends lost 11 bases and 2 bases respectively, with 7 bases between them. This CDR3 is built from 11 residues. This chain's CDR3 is CAGGRNQPQHF. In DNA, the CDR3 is TGTGCCGGGGGGCGCAATCAGCCCCAGCATTTT.

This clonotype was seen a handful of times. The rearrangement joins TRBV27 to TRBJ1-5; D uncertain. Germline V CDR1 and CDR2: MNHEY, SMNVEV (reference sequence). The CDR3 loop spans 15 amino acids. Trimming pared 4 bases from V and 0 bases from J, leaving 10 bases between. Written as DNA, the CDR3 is TGTGCCAGCAGTTCTCAGCCTTATAGCAATCAGCCCCAGCATTTT. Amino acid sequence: CASSSQPYSNQPQHF.

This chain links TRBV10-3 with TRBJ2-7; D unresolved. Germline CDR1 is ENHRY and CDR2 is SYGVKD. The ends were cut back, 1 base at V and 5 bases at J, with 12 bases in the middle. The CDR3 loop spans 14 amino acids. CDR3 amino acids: CAISEFKTPDEQYF. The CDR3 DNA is TGTGCCATCAGTGAGTTTAAGACGCCGGACGAGCAGTACTTC.

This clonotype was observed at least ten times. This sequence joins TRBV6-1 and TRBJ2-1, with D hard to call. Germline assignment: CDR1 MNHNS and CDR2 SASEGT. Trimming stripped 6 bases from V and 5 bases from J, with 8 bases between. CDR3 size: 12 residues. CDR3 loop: CASRLQNNEQFF. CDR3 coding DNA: TGTGCCAGCAGATTACAAAACAATGAGCAGTTCTTC.

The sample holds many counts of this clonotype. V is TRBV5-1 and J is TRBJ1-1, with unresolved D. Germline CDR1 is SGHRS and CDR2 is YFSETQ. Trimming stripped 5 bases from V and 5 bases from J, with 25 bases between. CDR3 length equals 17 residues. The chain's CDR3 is CASSPAAGTRGGTEAFF. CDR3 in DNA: TGCGCCAGCAGTCCCGCTGCGGGTACACGAGGAGGGACTGAAGCTTTCTTT.

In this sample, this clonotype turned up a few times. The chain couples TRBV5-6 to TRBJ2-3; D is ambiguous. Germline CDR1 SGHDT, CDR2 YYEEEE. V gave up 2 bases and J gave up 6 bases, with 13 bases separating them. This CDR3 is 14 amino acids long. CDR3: CASSFRTAFDTQYF. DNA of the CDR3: TGTGCCAGCAGCTTTCGGACGGCCTTCGATACGCAGTATTTT.

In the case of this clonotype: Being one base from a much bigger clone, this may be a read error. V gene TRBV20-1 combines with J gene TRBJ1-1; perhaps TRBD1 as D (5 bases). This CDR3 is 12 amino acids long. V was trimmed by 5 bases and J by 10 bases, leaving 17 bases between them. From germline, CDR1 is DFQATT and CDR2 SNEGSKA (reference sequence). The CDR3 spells CSAAKPGKPAFF. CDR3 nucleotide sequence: TGCAGTGCTGCAAAACCAGGGAAGCCAGCTTTCTTT.

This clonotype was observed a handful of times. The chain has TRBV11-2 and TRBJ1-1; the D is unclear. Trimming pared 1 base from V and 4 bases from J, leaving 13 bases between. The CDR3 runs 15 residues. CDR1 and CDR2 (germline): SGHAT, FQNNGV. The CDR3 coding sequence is TGTGCCAGCAGCTTAGGGGCGAAGTTAGGCACTGAAGCTTTCTTT. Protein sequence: CASSLGAKLGTEAFF.

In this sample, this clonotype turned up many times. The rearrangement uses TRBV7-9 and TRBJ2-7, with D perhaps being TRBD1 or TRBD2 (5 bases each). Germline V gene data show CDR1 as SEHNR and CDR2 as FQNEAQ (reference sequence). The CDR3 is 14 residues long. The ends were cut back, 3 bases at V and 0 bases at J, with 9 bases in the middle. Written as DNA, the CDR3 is TGTGCCAGCAGCTTTACCGGGACCTCCTACGAGCAGTACTTC. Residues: CASSFTGTSYEQYF.

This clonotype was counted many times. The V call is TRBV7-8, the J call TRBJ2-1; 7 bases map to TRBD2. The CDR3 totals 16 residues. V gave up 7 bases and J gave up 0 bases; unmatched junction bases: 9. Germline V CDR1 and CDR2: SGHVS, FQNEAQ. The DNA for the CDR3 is TGTGCCAGCATCCCTTCCGGGGGGAGCTCCTACAATGAGCAGTTCTTC. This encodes CASIPSGGSSYNEQFF. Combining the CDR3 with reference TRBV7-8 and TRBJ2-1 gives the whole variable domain GAGVSQSPRYKVAKRGQDVALRCDPISGHVSLFWYQQALGQGPEFLTYFQNEAQLDKSGLPSDRFFAERPEGSVSTLKIQRTQQEDSAVYLCASIPSGGSSYNEQFFGPGTRLTVL.

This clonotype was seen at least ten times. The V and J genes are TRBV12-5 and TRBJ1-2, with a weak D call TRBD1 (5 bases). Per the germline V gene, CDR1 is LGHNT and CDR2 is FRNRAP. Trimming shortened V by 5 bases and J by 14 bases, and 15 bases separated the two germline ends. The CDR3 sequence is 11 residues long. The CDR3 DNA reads TGTGCTAGTGGTCCAGACAGCTTGAGGACCTTC. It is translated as CASGPDSLRTF.

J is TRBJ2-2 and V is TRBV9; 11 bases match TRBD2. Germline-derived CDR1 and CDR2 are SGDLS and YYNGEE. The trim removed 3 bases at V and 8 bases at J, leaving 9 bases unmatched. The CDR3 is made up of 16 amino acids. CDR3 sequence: CASSGTSGGLSGELFF. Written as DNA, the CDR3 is TGTGCCAGCAGCGGTACTAGCGGGGGCCTGTCTGGGGAGCTGTTTTTT.

The CDR3, as DNA: TGTGCCAGCAGCTTACCTCGATCAGATCCGGGGGCCTGGACCGGGGAGCTGTTTTTT. Translation gives CASSLPRSDPGAWTGELFF. The chain couples TRBV11-2 to TRBJ2-2, with D possibly called TRBD1 or TRBD2 (6 bases each). V was clipped by 2 bases and J by 5 bases, with 24 bases between them. The length of the CDR3 is 19 residues. Germline CDR1 is SGHAT and CDR2 is FQNNGV.

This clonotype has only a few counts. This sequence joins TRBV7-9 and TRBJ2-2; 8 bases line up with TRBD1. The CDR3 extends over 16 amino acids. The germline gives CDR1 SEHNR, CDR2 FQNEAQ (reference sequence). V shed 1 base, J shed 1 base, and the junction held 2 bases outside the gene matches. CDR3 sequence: CASSLVGTGNTGELFF. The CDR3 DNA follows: TGTGCCAGCAGCTTAGTCGGGACAGGGAACACCGGGGAGCTGTTTTTT.

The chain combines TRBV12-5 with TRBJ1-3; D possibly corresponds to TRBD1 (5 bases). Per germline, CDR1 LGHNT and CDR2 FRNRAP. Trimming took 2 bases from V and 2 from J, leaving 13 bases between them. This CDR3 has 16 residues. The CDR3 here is CASGLLGDVTGNTIYF. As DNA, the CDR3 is TGTGCTAGTGGTTTGTTAGGGGATGTTACTGGAAACACCATATATTTT.

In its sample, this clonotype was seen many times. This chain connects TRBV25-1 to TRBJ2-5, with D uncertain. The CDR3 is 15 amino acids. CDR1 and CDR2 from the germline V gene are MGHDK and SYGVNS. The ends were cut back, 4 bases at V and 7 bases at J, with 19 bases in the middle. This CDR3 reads CASSGGLIGRGTQYF. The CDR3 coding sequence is TGTGCCAGCAGTGGGGGTCTCATAGGCCGTGGGACCCAGTACTTC.

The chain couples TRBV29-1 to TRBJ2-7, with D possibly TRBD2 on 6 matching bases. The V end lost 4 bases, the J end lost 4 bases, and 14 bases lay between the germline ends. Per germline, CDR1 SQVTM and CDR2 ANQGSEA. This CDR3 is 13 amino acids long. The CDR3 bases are TGCAGCGTTGTTGGAGGGAGCGTATACGAGCAGTACTTC. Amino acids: CSVVGGSVYEQYF.

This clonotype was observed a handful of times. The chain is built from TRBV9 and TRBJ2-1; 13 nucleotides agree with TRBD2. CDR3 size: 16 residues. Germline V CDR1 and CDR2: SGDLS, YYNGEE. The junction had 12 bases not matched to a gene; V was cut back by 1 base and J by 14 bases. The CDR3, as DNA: TGTGCCAGCAGCGTAAGCCCCTTACTAGCGGGAGGGATCAAGTTCTTC. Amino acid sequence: CASSVSPLLAGGIKFF.

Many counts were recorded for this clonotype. The DNA for the CDR3 is TGTGCCAGCAGTGAAAGGGAGAGGTGGAGGGCGGGCACAGATACGCAGTATTTT. Its protein is CASSERERWRAGTDTQYF. V usage is TRBV6-1 and J usage is TRBJ2-3; D perhaps matches TRBD2 (6 bases). The germline V gene encodes CDR1 MNHNS and CDR2 SASEGT. CDR3 length: 18 amino acids. V lost 2 bases and J 1 base, leaving 19 bases between the germline ends.

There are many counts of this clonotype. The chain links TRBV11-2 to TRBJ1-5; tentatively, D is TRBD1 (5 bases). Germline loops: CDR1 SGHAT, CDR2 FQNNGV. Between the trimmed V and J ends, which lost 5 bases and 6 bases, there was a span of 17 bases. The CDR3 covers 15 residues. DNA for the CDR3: TGTGCCAGCAGCCCCGGGACTCCCGGGGGTCAGCCCCAGCATTTT. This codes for CASSPGTPGGQPQHF.

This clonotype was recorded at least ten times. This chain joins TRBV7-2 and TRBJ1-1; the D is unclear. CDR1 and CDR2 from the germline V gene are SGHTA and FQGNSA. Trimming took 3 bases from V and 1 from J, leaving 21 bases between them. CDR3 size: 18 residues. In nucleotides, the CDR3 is TGTGCCAGCAGCTTTTACGGGTCGTTACCTAAAGCGAACACTGAAGCTTTCTTT. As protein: CASSFYGSLPKANTEAFF. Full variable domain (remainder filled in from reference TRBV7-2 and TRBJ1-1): GAGVSQSPSNKVTEKGKDVELRCDPISGHTALYWYRQSLGQGLEFLIYFQGNSAPDKSGLPSDRFSAERTGGSVSTLTIQRTQQEDSAVYLCASSFYGSLPKANTEAFFGQGTRLTVV.

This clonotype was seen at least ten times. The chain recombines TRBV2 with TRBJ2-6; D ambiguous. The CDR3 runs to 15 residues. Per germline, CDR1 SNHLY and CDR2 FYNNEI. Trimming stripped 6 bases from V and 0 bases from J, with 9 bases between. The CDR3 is CASSPSISGANVLTF. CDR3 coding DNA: TGTGCCAGCAGCCCGTCTATCTCTGGGGCCAACGTCCTGACTTTC.

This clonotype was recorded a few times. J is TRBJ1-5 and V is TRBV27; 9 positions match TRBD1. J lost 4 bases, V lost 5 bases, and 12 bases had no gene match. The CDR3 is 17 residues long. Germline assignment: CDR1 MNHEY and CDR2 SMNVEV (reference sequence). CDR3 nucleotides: TGTGCCAGCAGTCCCCCAGCAACAGGGGGCAGGAATCAGCCCCAGCATTTT. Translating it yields CASSPPATGGRNQPQHF.

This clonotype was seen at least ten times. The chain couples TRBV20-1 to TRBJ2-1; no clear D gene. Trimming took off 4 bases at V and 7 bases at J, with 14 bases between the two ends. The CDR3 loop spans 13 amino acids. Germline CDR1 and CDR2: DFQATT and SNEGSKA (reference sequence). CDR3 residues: CSAMLGSWNEQFF. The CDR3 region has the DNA TGCAGTGCTATGCTAGGTTCTTGGAATGAGCAGTTCTTC.

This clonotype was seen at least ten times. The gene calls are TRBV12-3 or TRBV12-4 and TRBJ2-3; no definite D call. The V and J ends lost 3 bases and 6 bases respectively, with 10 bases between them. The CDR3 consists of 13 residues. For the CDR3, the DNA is TGTGCCAGCAGTTTCCTTGTTTCCGATACGCAGTATTTT. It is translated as CASSFLVSDTQYF.

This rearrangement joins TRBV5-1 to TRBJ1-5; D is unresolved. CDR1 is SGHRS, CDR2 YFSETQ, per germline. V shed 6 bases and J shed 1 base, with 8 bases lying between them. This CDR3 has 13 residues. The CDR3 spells CASKDPSNQPQHF. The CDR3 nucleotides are TGCGCCAGCAAGGACCCGAGCAATCAGCCCCAGCATTTT. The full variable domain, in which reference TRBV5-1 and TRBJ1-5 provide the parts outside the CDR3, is KAGVTQTPRYLIKTRGQQVTLSCSPISGHRSVSWYQQTPGQGLQFLFEYFSETQRNKGNFPGRFSGRQFSNSRSEMNVSTLELGDSALYLCASKDPSNQPQHFGDGTRLSIL.

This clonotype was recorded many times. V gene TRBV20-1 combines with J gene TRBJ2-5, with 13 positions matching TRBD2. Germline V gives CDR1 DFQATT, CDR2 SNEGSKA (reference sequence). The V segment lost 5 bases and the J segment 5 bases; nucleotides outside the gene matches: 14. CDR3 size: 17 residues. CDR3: CSASDPQTSGRAETQYF. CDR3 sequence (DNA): TGCAGTGCTTCCGACCCCCAAACTAGCGGGAGGGCGGAGACCCAGTACTTC.

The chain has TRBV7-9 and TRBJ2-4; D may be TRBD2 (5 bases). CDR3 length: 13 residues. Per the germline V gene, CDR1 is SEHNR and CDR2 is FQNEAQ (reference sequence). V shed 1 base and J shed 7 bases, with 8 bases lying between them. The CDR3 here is CASSLGGWNIQYF. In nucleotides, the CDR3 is TGTGCCAGCAGCTTAGGCGGGTGGAACATTCAGTACTTC.